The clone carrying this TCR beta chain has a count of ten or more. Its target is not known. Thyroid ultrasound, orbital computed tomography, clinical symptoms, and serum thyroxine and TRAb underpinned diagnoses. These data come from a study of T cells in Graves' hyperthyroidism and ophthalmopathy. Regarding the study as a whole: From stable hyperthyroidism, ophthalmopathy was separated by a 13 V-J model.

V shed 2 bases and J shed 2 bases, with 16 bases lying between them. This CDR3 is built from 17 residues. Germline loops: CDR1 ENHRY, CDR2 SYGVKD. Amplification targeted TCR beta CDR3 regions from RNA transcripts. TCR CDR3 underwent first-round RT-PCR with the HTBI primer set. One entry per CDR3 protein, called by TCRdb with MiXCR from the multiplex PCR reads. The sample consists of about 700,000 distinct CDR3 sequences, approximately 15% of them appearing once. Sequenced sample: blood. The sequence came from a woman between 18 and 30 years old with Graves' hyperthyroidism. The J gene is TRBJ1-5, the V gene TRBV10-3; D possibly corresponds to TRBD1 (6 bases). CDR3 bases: TGTGCCATCAGTGAGAGGTGGGGGCTGACGGGCAATCAGCCCCAGCATTTT. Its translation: CAISERWGLTGNQPQHF.